This T cell receptor beta chain stems from a study of cytomegalovirus exposure and HLA in healthy donors. Study results and caveats: Reportedly, a later analysis found an Asian-associated ancestry cluster had fewer N-insertions than the roughly 700-donor mean.

PCR was performed using 60 Vbeta and 13 Jbeta primers. Data came from immunoSEQ multiplex PCR; TCRdb stores just in-frame clones and leaves some out. The sample holds approximately 190,000 clones, 70% to 80% seen once. The V gene end was trimmed by 0 bases and the J gene end by 7 bases; junction bases not matched to a gene: 5. CDR1 is SGHDT and CDR2 is YYEEEE in the germline V gene. The CDR3 spans 15 residues. With regard to this clone: The antigen remains unidentified.

The chain combines TRBV5-6 with TRBJ2-4; TRBD2 aligns across 9 bases. Sequencing was done on a sample of PBMCs. This TCR came from a woman in her twenties or thirties in good health and CMV-seropositive. CDR3: CASSLGGGAGNIQYF. CDR3 nucleotide sequence: TGTGCCAGCAGCTTGGGCGGGGGGGCGGGGAACATTCAGTACTTC.